One TCR beta chain is described in this entry. What it binds is unknown. Samples with a second dose at about 4 or about 12 weeks were pooled together. These data belong to a study of T cell responses to AZD1222 COVID-19 vaccine. Broader study findings: Spike-specific TCR breadth rose after two AZD1222 doses, and depth rose as well. Repertoires were collected only later (after the peak T cell response had occurred). White British people made up most donors, females outnumbered males, and clonal diversity was possibly underestimated.

Data came from immunoSEQ multiplex PCR; TCRdb stores just in-frame clones and leaves some out. The sample carries about 100,000 clones, roughly 87% recorded once. The CDR3 consists of 13 residues. Per the germline V gene, CDR1 is SNHLY and CDR2 is FYNNEI. V was cut by 5 bases and J by 7 bases, with 14 bases left in between. The sequence was collected from an adult who received the AZD1222 COVID-19 vaccine. The gene calls are TRBV2 and TRBJ1-2; the D is unclear. Material: peripheral blood, obtained 28 days after the second AZD1222 dose. As DNA, the CDR3 is TGTGCCAGCAGTCAGGAAACTAGCGCTGGCTACACCTTC. Protein sequence: CASSQETSAGYTF.